This T cell receptor (beta chain) was sequenced in a study of beta chain features in type 1 diabetes. Study outcomes and limitations: In all four CD4+ subsets, TCRB CDR3 length was significantly, moderately reduced in type 1 diabetes.

Points on this clone: Its specificity is not known.

Once sorted, every population was more than 98% pure. The whole isolated RNA underwent reverse transcription, so sequencing captured expressed TCRB transcripts. Method: immunoSEQ multiplex PCR; TCRdb's copy keeps in-frame clones and lacks some. Here the sample spans about 650,000 clones, under 15% being singletons. This TCR was recovered from a man aged 25-45 years with type 1 diabetes. Sequencing was performed on naive CD4+ T cells from blood.

The CDR3 protein is CASSFRFAEAFF. The CDR3 DNA reads TGTGCCAGCAGCTTCCGCTTCGCTGAAGCTTTCTTT. V usage is TRBV7-2 and J usage is TRBJ1-1; no reliable D call. Germline V gene data show CDR1 as SGHTA and CDR2 as FQGNSA. V gave up 3 bases and J gave up 6 bases, with 8 bases separating them. The CDR3 is 12 amino acids.